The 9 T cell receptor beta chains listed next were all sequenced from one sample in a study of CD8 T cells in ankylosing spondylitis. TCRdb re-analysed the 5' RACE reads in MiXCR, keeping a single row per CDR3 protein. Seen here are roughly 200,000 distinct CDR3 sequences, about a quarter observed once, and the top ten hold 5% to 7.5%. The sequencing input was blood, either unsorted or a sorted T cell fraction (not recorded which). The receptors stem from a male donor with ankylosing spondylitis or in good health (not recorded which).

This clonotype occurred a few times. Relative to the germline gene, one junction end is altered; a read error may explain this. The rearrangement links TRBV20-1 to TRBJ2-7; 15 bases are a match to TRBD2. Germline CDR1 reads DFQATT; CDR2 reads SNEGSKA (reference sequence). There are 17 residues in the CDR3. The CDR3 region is CCARDGTSGRPSYEQYF. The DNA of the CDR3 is TGCTGTGCTAGAGATGGGACTAGCGGGAGGCCCTCCTACGAGCAGTACTTC.

CDR3 residues: CASSQTHYEQYF. Written as DNA, the CDR3 is TGTGCCAGCAGCCAGACACACTACGAGCAGTACTTC. This rearrangement joins TRBV7-2 to TRBJ2-7; no reliable D call. The ends were cut back, 5 bases at V and 3 bases at J, with 8 bases in the middle. The germline CDR1 and CDR2 sequences are SGHTA and FQGNSA. This CDR3 comprises 12 residues.

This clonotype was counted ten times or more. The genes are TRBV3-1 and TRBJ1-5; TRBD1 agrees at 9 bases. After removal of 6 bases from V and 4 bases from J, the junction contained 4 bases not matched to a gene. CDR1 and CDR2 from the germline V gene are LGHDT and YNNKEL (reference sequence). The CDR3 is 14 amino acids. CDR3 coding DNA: TGTGCCAGCAGTATACAGGGGGCGAATCAGCCCCAGCATTTT. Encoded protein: CASSIQGANQPQHF.

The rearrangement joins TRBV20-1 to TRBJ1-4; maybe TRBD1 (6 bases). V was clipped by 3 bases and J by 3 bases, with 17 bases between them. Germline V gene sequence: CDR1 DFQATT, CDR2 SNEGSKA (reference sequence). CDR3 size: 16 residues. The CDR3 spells CSARVGTGNPNEKLFF. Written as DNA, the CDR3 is TGCAGTGCTAGGGTTGGTACAGGGAACCCTAATGAAAAACTGTTTTTT.

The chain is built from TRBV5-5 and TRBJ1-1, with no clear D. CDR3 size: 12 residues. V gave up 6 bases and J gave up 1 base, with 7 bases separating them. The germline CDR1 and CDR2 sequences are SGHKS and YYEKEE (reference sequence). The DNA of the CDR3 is TGTGCCAGCACTCCGGGGAACACTGAAGCTTTCTTT. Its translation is CASTPGNTEAFF.

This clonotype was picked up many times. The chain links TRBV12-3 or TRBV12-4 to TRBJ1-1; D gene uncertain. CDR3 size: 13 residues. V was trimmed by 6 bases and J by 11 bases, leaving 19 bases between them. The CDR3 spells CASSQTDKRLAFF. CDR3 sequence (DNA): TGTGCCAGCAGCCAAACAGATAAACGCCTCGCTTTCTTT.

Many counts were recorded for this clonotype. CDR3 residues: CSAKEIPGLAGLNEQFF. CDR3 nucleotide sequence: TGCAGTGCCAAGGAAATTCCGGGACTAGCGGGATTGAATGAGCAGTTCTTC. This chain connects TRBV20-1 to TRBJ2-1; TRBD2 matches 13 bases. Germline-derived CDR1 and CDR2 are DFQATT and SNEGSKA (reference sequence). There are 17 residues in the CDR3. The ends lost 6 bases at V and 7 bases at J; junction bases unmatched: 15.

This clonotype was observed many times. CDR3 sequence: CASSQEGQTGETQYF. The CDR3 DNA is TGCGCCAGCAGCCAAGAAGGACAAACAGGGGAGACCCAGTACTTC. The chain has TRBV4-1 and TRBJ2-5; TRBD1 is a possible D gene (6 bases). V was pared by 0 bases and J by 5 bases, with 13 bases between. The CDR3 spans 15 residues. Germline-derived CDR1 and CDR2 are MGHRA and YSYEKL.

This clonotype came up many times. The chain's CDR3 is CASSVSLAGSGTGSYNEQFF. The CDR3 coding sequence is TGCGCCAGCAGCGTTTCGTTAGCGGGATCAGGAACTGGCTCCTACAATGAGCAGTTCTTC. This rearrangement joins TRBV4-1 to TRBJ2-1, with 8 bases identical to TRBD2. The ends lost 5 bases at V and 0 bases at J; junction bases unmatched: 18. The CDR3 consists of 20 residues. The germline CDR1 and CDR2 sequences are MGHRA and YSYEKL.